This is a list of T cell receptor beta chains from one sample in a study of cytomegalovirus exposure and HLA in healthy donors. TCRdb's copy holds only in-frame clones and misses some; the assay was immunoSEQ multiplex PCR. The table has 130,000 to 150,000 clones, about 91% seen once. Sequencing input: PBMCs. Receptors originate from a woman between 18 and 29 years old in good health and CMV-seropositive. Each CDR3 is given with its conserved first and last residue. The D gene is left open where the match is weak. Size is omitted from some rows. Given values are once, few, many or a class for expanded clones.

TRBV30,-,TRBJ2-5,-,CAWSAWTAQETQYF,TGTGCCTGGAGTGCCTGGACAGCCCAAGAGACCCAGTACTTC
TRBV7-3,-,TRBJ1-2,TRBD1,CASSADSGTAYGYTF,TGTGCCAGCAGCGCCGACTCCGGGACAGCCTATGGCTACACCTTC
TRBV6-5,-,TRBJ1-2,-,CASSRNQRTYGYTF,TGTGCCAGCAGCCGGAATCAGCGTACCTATGGCTACACCTTC
TRBV6-5,-,TRBJ2-1,TRBD2,CASGTSGLYNEQFF,TGTGCCAGCGGGACTAGCGGGTTATACAATGAGCAGTTCTTC
TRBV28,-,TRBJ2-1,-,CASSVTGIRSSYNEQFF,TGTGCCAGCAGTGTCACAGGGATCCGGTCCTCCTACAATGAGCAGTTCTTC
TRBV30,-,TRBJ1-2,-,CAWSGQVWWGYTF,TGTGCCTGGAGTGGACAGGTTTGGTGGGGCTACACCTTC
TRBV30,-,TRBJ2-1,-,CAWSKRAAGRNEQFF,TGTGCCTGGAGCAAACGGGCGGCTGGGAGGAATGAGCAGTTCTTC
TRBV10-3,once,TRBJ1-1,TRBD1,CATGQGTMNTEAFF,TGTGCCACTGGACAGGGGACCATGAACACTGAAGCTTTCTTT
TRBV5-5,-,TRBJ2-7,-,CASSLDRPGGEQYF,TGTGCCAGCAGCTTGGACAGGCCAGGGGGGGAGCAGTACTTC
TRBV11-2,-,TRBJ1-6,-,CASSFNWGADSPLHF,TGTGCCAGCAGCTTTAATTGGGGCGCTGATTCACCCCTCCACTTT
TRBV11-3,-,TRBJ1-1,TRBD1,CASSVDRATEAFF,TGTGCCAGCAGCGTGGACAGGGCCACTGAAGCTTTCTTT
TRBV5-4,-,TRBJ2-1,TRBD2,CASSRGLAVNNEQFF,TGTGCCAGCAGCCGAGGACTAGCGGTGAACAATGAGCAGTTCTTC
TRBV7-7,-,TRBJ2-1,TRBD2,CASSLDTLAGGGNEQFF,TGTGCTAGCAGCTTAGACACCCTAGCGGGAGGGGGGAATGAGCAGTTCTTC
TRBV5-1,once,TRBJ1-1,TRBD1,CASSATRGDTEAFF,TGCGCCAGCAGCGCTACCAGGGGGGACACTGAAGCTTTCTTT
TRBV2,-,TRBJ1-2,-,CASKIISRGYTF,TGTGCCAGCAAAATCATAAGCCGGGGCTACACCTTC
TRBV25-1,-,TRBJ2-3,TRBD1,CASSEATGEMRFTDTQYF,TGTGCCAGCAGTGAGGCGACAGGGGAGATGAGGTTCACAGATACGCAGTATTTT
TRBV5-4,-,TRBJ2-7,TRBD2,CASSAPGLVSYF,TGTGCCAGCAGCGCACCGGGACTAGTTTCCTACTTC
TRBV2,-,TRBJ1-1,-,CASRQPDRYTEAFF,TGTGCCAGCAGGCAACCGGACAGATACACTGAAGCTTTCTTT
TRBV9,-,TRBJ1-1,TRBD1,CASSARDRNTEAFF,TGTGCCAGCAGCGCCCGGGACAGAAACACTGAAGCTTTCTTT
TRBV4-1,-,TRBJ1-6,-,CASSQDVGSGATSPLHF,TGCGCCAGCAGCCAAGACGTCGGGTCAGGGGCGACTTCACCCCTCCACTTT
TRBV5-6,-,TRBJ2-7,-,CASSLSVYEQYF,TGTGCCAGCAGCTTGAGCGTCTACGAGCAGTACTTC
TRBV2,-,TRBJ1-6,-,CASRPDSSYNSPLHF,TGTGCCAGCAGACCGGACAGCTCCTATAATTCACCCCTCCACTTT
TRBV5-1,-,TRBJ1-1,-,CASSFGGGAEDTEAFF,TGCGCCAGCAGCTTCGGCGGGGGCGCAGAGGACACTGAAGCTTTCTTT
TRBV28,-,TRBJ2-7,-,CASSDTYEQYF,TGTGCCAGCAGTGACACCTACGAGCAGTACTTC
TRBV6-5,-,TRBJ2-7,TRBD1,CASSYSTGGSYEQYF,TGTGCCAGCAGTTACTCGACAGGGGGGTCCTACGAGCAGTACTTC
TRBV6-1,-,TRBJ1-5,-,CASWGLPGAQHF,TGTGCCAGCTGGGGACTGCCGGGGGCCCAGCATTTT
TRBV7-2,-,TRBJ2-3,-,CASSPDSPLGTQYF,TGTGCCAGCAGCCCGGACAGTCCATTGGGTACGCAGTATTTT
TRBV6-5,few,TRBJ1-1,-,CASSYRSRNTEAFF,TGTGCCAGCAGTTACCGGAGTCGGAACACTGAAGCTTTCTTT
TRBV19,-,TRBJ2-1,-,CASTPKGGYNEQFF,TGTGCCAGTACCCCTAAGGGCGGGTATAATGAGCAGTTCTTC
TRBV28,-,TRBJ1-5,-,CASSLGGGLQPQHF,TGTGCCAGCAGTTTAGGTGGAGGGCTGCAGCCCCAGCATTTT
TRBV5-1,-,TRBJ2-7,-,CASSSEYEQYF,TGCGCCAGCAGCTCCGAGTACGAGCAGTACTTC
TRBV6-1,-,TRBJ1-6,-,CASMRTANSPLHF,TGTGCCAGCATGAGGACAGCTAATTCACCCCTCCACTTT
TRBV6-6,-,TRBJ2-1,-,CASFDPTRWNEQFF,TGTGCCAGCTTTGACCCCACGAGGTGGAATGAGCAGTTCTTC
TRBV6-1,-,TRBJ2-1,TRBD2,CASSEFSGGANEQFF,TGTGCCAGCAGTGAATTTAGCGGGGGGGCAAATGAGCAGTTCTTC
TRBV7-3,-,TRBJ2-7,TRBD2,CASSSAELAEGTYEQYF,TGTGCCAGCAGCTCCGCCGAACTAGCGGAGGGGACCTACGAGCAGTACTTC
TRBV5-6,-,TRBJ1-2,-,CASSPGDYGYTF,TGTGCCAGCAGCCCGGGGGACTATGGCTACACCTTC